Listed below are T cell receptor beta chains from one sample, sequenced in a study of CD8 T cells in Susac syndrome. Via MiXCR, TCRdb re-called the immunoSEQ multiplex PCR reads, giving one row per CDR3 protein. The table records around 280,000 distinct CDR3 sequences, about 88% of them present only once. The source material was CD8+ T cells from PBMCs. Receptor source: a human donor with multiple sclerosis. Both conserved end residues are part of each CDR3. The D gene is left open where the match is weak. Clone size is stated in some rows and not others, as once, few, many or a class when expanded.

CDR3 length: 16; V gene: TRBV6-5; clone size: NA; J gene: TRBJ2-1; D gene: TRBD2; CDR3 DNA: TGTGCCAGCAGTTGCCTCACTAGCGGCACCTACAATGAGCAGTTCTTC; CDR3 protein: CASSCLTSGTYNEQFF
CDR3 length: 12; V gene: TRBV27; clone size: few; J gene: TRBJ1-5; D gene: NA; CDR3 DNA: TGTGCCAGCAGCCCCCAGGGTCAGCCCCAGCATTTT; CDR3 protein: CASSPQGQPQHF
CDR3 length: 14; V gene: TRBV27; clone size: NA; J gene: TRBJ1-2; D gene: TRBD1; CDR3 DNA: TGTGCCAGCAGTTCCGACAGGGGTAACTATGGCTACACCTTC; CDR3 protein: CASSSDRGNYGYTF
CDR3 length: 15; V gene: TRBV27; clone size: NA; J gene: TRBJ2-2; D gene: TRBD2; CDR3 DNA: TGTGCCAGCAGTAACGGGAGGGCGGGGACCGGGGAGCTGTTTTTT; CDR3 protein: CASSNGRAGTGELFF
CDR3 length: 14; V gene: TRBV27; clone size: NA; J gene: TRBJ2-5; D gene: NA; CDR3 DNA: TGTGCCAGCAGTTTATCCCTAGCTCCAGAGACCCAGTACTTC; CDR3 protein: CASSLSLAPETQYF
CDR3 length: 15; V gene: TRBV3-1; clone size: NA; J gene: TRBJ2-7; D gene: TRBD2; CDR3 DNA: TGTGCCAGCAGCCAAGATGCACTAGCGGGAGGCGAGCAGTACTTC; CDR3 protein: CASSQDALAGGEQYF
CDR3 length: 13; V gene: TRBV29-1; clone size: few; J gene: TRBJ1-4; D gene: TRBD1; CDR3 DNA: TGCAGCGCCAGGACAGGTGGTAATGAAAAACTGTTTTTT; CDR3 protein: CSARTGGNEKLFF
CDR3 length: 15; V gene: TRBV27; clone size: NA; J gene: TRBJ2-5; D gene: TRBD2; CDR3 DNA: TGTGCCAGCAGTCAAACCCTAGCGGTTAGGGAGACCCAGTACTTC; CDR3 protein: CASSQTLAVRETQYF
CDR3 length: 16; V gene: TRBV2; clone size: NA; J gene: TRBJ2-7; D gene: NA; CDR3 DNA: TGTGCCAGCAGTGAAGCGCTTGGACCCTCAGACTACGAGCAGTACTTC; CDR3 protein: CASSEALGPSDYEQYF
CDR3 length: 11; V gene: TRBV25-1; clone size: NA; J gene: TRBJ1-1; D gene: NA; CDR3 DNA: TGTGCCAGCAGTGCAAAAACTGAAGCTTTCTTT; CDR3 protein: CASSAKTEAFF
CDR3 length: 15; V gene: TRBV5-6; clone size: NA; J gene: TRBJ2-3; D gene: TRBD1; CDR3 DNA: TGTGCCAGCAGCTTGGGGGACAGCGCCACAGATACGCAGTATTTT; CDR3 protein: CASSLGDSATDTQYF
CDR3 length: 14; V gene: TRBV6-5; clone size: NA; J gene: TRBJ2-5; D gene: NA; CDR3 DNA: TGTGCCAGCAGTTACTTCGTCAGGGGTGAGACCCAGTACTTC; CDR3 protein: CASSYFVRGETQYF
CDR3 length: 13; V gene: TRBV28; clone size: NA; J gene: TRBJ1-5; D gene: TRBD1; CDR3 DNA: TGTGCCAGCAGTCTCCCCCGGGACAGGGACCAGCATTTT; CDR3 protein: CASSLPRDRDQHF
CDR3 length: 14; V gene: TRBV23-1; clone size: NA; J gene: TRBJ2-5; D gene: NA; CDR3 DNA: TGCGCCAGCAGTCAAGGGGAGTCGCTCGAGACCCAGTACTTC; CDR3 protein: CASSQGESLETQYF
CDR3 length: 14; V gene: TRBV3-1; clone size: once; J gene: TRBJ2-3; D gene: NA; CDR3 DNA: TGTGCCAGCAGCCAAGCTCGGAGCGGAGATACGCAGTATTTT; CDR3 protein: CASSQARSGDTQYF
CDR3 length: 13; V gene: TRBV4-2; clone size: NA; J gene: TRBJ2-7; D gene: NA; CDR3 DNA: TGTGCCAGCAGCCAAGGGTCAGAAAACGAGCAGTACTTC; CDR3 protein: CASSQGSENEQYF
CDR3 length: 15; V gene: TRBV27; clone size: NA; J gene: TRBJ2-1; D gene: TRBD2; CDR3 DNA: TGTGCCAGCACAACTAGCGGGAGGGGGGAGGATGAGCAGTTCTTC; CDR3 protein: CASTTSGRGEDEQFF
CDR3 length: 13; V gene: TRBV7-2; clone size: NA; J gene: TRBJ2-3; D gene: NA; CDR3 DNA: TGTGCCAGCAGCCATGGCTGGGCAGATACGCAGTATTTT; CDR3 protein: CASSHGWADTQYF
CDR3 length: 17; V gene: TRBV6-2/TRBV6-3; clone size: NA; J gene: TRBJ2-7; D gene: TRBD2; CDR3 DNA: TGTGCCAGCAGTTACTACCCCCTACGGGAGGGCCCCTACGAGCAGTACTTC; CDR3 protein: CASSYYPLREGPYEQYF
CDR3 length: 14; V gene: TRBV27; clone size: once; J gene: TRBJ1-2; D gene: TRBD1; CDR3 DNA: TGTGCCAGCAGTTTATCAAGGACAGGGGAGGGCTACACCTTC; CDR3 protein: CASSLSRTGEGYTF
CDR3 length: 17; V gene: TRBV11-2; clone size: once; J gene: TRBJ2-3; D gene: TRBD2; CDR3 DNA: TGTGCCAGCAGCTTAGAATGGGCGGGAGGTCCAACAGATACGCAGTATTTT; CDR3 protein: CASSLEWAGGPTDTQYF
CDR3 length: 12; V gene: TRBV5-6; clone size: NA; J gene: TRBJ1-2; D gene: TRBD1; CDR3 DNA: TGTGCCAGCAGCTCGGGGACAGTTGGCTACACCTTC; CDR3 protein: CASSSGTVGYTF
CDR3 length: 14; V gene: TRBV19; clone size: NA; J gene: TRBJ2-7; D gene: TRBD2; CDR3 DNA: TGTGCCAGTAGGGGACTACCGAGCTCCTACGAGCAGTACTTC; CDR3 protein: CASRGLPSSYEQYF
CDR3 length: 10; V gene: TRBV20-1; clone size: NA; J gene: TRBJ2-7; D gene: NA; CDR3 DNA: TGCAGTGCTAGGCCCTACGAGCAGTACTTC; CDR3 protein: CSARPYEQYF
CDR3 length: 14; V gene: TRBV7-9; clone size: NA; J gene: TRBJ2-7; D gene: NA; CDR3 DNA: TGTGCCAGCAGCTTAGCGTTGGGGGCGGTCGAGCAGTACTTC; CDR3 protein: CASSLALGAVEQYF
CDR3 length: 15; V gene: TRBV11-2; clone size: few; J gene: TRBJ2-7; D gene: NA; CDR3 DNA: TGTGCCAGCAGCGCCCGGGACAAGGGTGGGTACGAGCAGTACTTC; CDR3 protein: CASSARDKGGYEQYF
CDR3 length: 13; V gene: TRBV2; clone size: NA; J gene: TRBJ2-2; D gene: TRBD2; CDR3 DNA: TGTGCCAGCGAATGGGGGGGCACCGGGGAGCTGTTTTTT; CDR3 protein: CASEWGGTGELFF
CDR3 length: 18; V gene: TRBV28; clone size: NA; J gene: TRBJ1-6; D gene: TRBD1; CDR3 DNA: TGTGCCAGCAGTTGGACAGGGAGTTTTAGCTCCTATAATTCACCCCTCCACTTT; CDR3 protein: CASSWTGSFSSYNSPLHF
CDR3 length: 15; V gene: TRBV3-1; clone size: NA; J gene: TRBJ2-5; D gene: NA; CDR3 DNA: TGTGCCAGCAGCCAAGAACCTGGAGCCCCAGAGACCCAGTACTTC; CDR3 protein: CASSQEPGAPETQYF
CDR3 length: 15; V gene: TRBV20-1; clone size: NA; J gene: TRBJ1-4; D gene: NA; CDR3 DNA: TGCAGTGCTAGAGTGTGGGGGGCGGCTAATGAAAAACTGTTTTTT; CDR3 protein: CSARVWGAANEKLFF
CDR3 length: 13; V gene: TRBV30; clone size: NA; J gene: TRBJ2-3; D gene: NA; CDR3 DNA: TGTGCCTGGAGTCGCCCCGGGGCAGATACGCAGTATTTT; CDR3 protein: CAWSRPGADTQYF
CDR3 length: 15; V gene: TRBV3-1; clone size: NA; J gene: TRBJ1-2; D gene: NA; CDR3 DNA: TGTGCCAGCAGCCAAGTGTCCCAGTTTAAGGATGGCTACACCTTC; CDR3 protein: CASSQVSQFKDGYTF
CDR3 length: 11; V gene: TRBV5-1; clone size: few; J gene: TRBJ2-7; D gene: NA; CDR3 DNA: TGCGCCAGCAGGGGGACTTACGAGCAGTACTTC; CDR3 protein: CASRGTYEQYF
CDR3 length: 12; V gene: TRBV6-6; clone size: NA; J gene: TRBJ2-1; D gene: TRBD2; CDR3 DNA: TGTGCCAGCGGGGGACTAGCTCATGAGCAGTTCTTC; CDR3 protein: CASGGLAHEQFF
CDR3 length: 11; V gene: TRBV6-1; clone size: NA; J gene: TRBJ1-1; D gene: NA; CDR3 DNA: TGTGCCAGCAGTCTTGGAGCTGCAGCTTTCTTT; CDR3 protein: CASSLGAAAFF
CDR3 length: 18; V gene: TRBV3-1; clone size: NA; J gene: TRBJ2-1; D gene: TRBD2; CDR3 DNA: TGTGCCAGCAGCCAAGATCAGAGGGTAGCGGGAGAACTTGGTGAGCAGTTCTTC; CDR3 protein: CASSQDQRVAGELGEQFF
CDR3 length: 15; V gene: TRBV27; clone size: NA; J gene: TRBJ2-1; D gene: NA; CDR3 DNA: TGTGCCAGCAGTACAGACACGAGCTCCTACAATGAGCAGTTCTTC; CDR3 protein: CASSTDTSSYNEQFF
CDR3 length: 18; V gene: TRBV7-9; clone size: NA; J gene: TRBJ2-2; D gene: TRBD2; CDR3 DNA: TGTGCCAGCAGCCAGACTAGCGGGAGGACAAAGAACACCGGGGAGCTGTTTTTT; CDR3 protein: CASSQTSGRTKNTGELFF
CDR3 length: 15; V gene: TRBV7-9; clone size: NA; J gene: TRBJ2-1; D gene: NA; CDR3 DNA: TGTGCCAGCAGCTCGACATCCTCGGGCTACAATGAGCAGTTCTTC; CDR3 protein: CASSSTSSGYNEQFF
CDR3 length: 13; V gene: TRBV29-1; clone size: once; J gene: TRBJ1-2; D gene: TRBD1; CDR3 DNA: TGCAGCGGGGGACAGGGGGCTTACTATGGCTACACCTTC; CDR3 protein: CSGGQGAYYGYTF
CDR3 length: 15; V gene: TRBV2; clone size: once; J gene: TRBJ1-6; D gene: NA; CDR3 DNA: TGTGCCAGCAGTGAAGGAGGGCGGTATAATTCACCCCTCCACTTT; CDR3 protein: CASSEGGRYNSPLHF
CDR3 length: 13; V gene: TRBV18; clone size: NA; J gene: TRBJ2-5; D gene: NA; CDR3 DNA: TGTGCCAGCTCACCAAACAGGAAAGAGACCCAGTACTTC; CDR3 protein: CASSPNRKETQYF
CDR3 length: 15; V gene: TRBV27; clone size: NA; J gene: TRBJ2-1; D gene: NA; CDR3 DNA: TGTGCCAGCAGTTTAGGCAGACGCTCCTACAATGAGCAGTTCTTC; CDR3 protein: CASSLGRRSYNEQFF
CDR3 length: 15; V gene: TRBV12-5; clone size: NA; J gene: TRBJ1-1; D gene: TRBD1; CDR3 DNA: TGTGCTAGTGGTTTGGTTGGGACAGGGTCCACTGAAGCTTTCTTT; CDR3 protein: CASGLVGTGSTEAFF
CDR3 length: 15; V gene: TRBV7-6; clone size: NA; J gene: TRBJ1-5; D gene: NA; CDR3 DNA: TGTGCCAGCAGCTTAGAAAAGGGGTCGGCTCAGCCCCAGCATTTT; CDR3 protein: CASSLEKGSAQPQHF
CDR3 length: 15; V gene: TRBV5-1; clone size: NA; J gene: TRBJ1-1; D gene: NA; CDR3 DNA: TGCGCCAGCAGGGGTTGGGTTTTTTGGAACACTGAAGCTTTCTTT; CDR3 protein: CASRGWVFWNTEAFF
CDR3 length: 12; V gene: TRBV7-2; clone size: NA; J gene: TRBJ1-1; D gene: NA; CDR3 DNA: TGTGCCAGCGGGGGGGCCGGGAGAGAAGCTTTCTTT; CDR3 protein: CASGGAGREAFF
CDR3 length: 13; V gene: TRBV27; clone size: NA; J gene: TRBJ2-7; D gene: NA; CDR3 DNA: TGTGCCAGCAGTTGGGGATCCGCCTACGAGCAGTACTTC; CDR3 protein: CASSWGSAYEQYF
CDR3 length: 15; V gene: TRBV27; clone size: NA; J gene: TRBJ2-3; D gene: NA; CDR3 DNA: TGTGCCAGCAGTTATGAAGTCCAGGACACAGATACGCAGTATTTT; CDR3 protein: CASSYEVQDTDTQYF
CDR3 length: 15; V gene: TRBV6-4; clone size: NA; J gene: TRBJ2-1; D gene: TRBD2; CDR3 DNA: TGTGCCAGCAGCGCCTCCGGGACTAGGGGCAATGAGCAGTTCTTC; CDR3 protein: CASSASGTRGNEQFF
CDR3 length: 15; V gene: TRBV5-6; clone size: NA; J gene: TRBJ2-7; D gene: NA; CDR3 DNA: TGTGCCAGCAGCCTCTCGACAGAGCGCTCCTACGAGCAGTACTTC; CDR3 protein: CASSLSTERSYEQYF
CDR3 length: 14; V gene: TRBV4-1; clone size: NA; J gene: TRBJ2-7; D gene: NA; CDR3 DNA: TGCGCCAGCAGCCAAGATATCGAGGAATACGAGCAGTACTTC; CDR3 protein: CASSQDIEEYEQYF
CDR3 length: 16; V gene: TRBV2; clone size: NA; J gene: TRBJ1-2; D gene: NA; CDR3 DNA: TGTGCCAGCAGGGCCGACGTGGGGAGAACTAACTATGGCTACACCTTC; CDR3 protein: CASRADVGRTNYGYTF
CDR3 length: 16; V gene: TRBV5-1; clone size: NA; J gene: TRBJ2-1; D gene: TRBD2; CDR3 DNA: TGCGCCAGCAGCCCAAATAGCGGGAGGGCCGTGGATGAGCAGTTCTTC; CDR3 protein: CASSPNSGRAVDEQFF
CDR3 length: 15; V gene: TRBV2; clone size: few; J gene: TRBJ1-2; D gene: NA; CDR3 DNA: TGTGCCAGCAGTGAATACCGGGATAGGGACTATGGCTACACCTTC; CDR3 protein: CASSEYRDRDYGYTF
CDR3 length: 14; V gene: TRBV20-1; clone size: NA; J gene: TRBJ1-1; D gene: TRBD1; CDR3 DNA: TGCAGTGCTAGGCTAGGGACAGGGAACACTGAAGCTTTCTTT; CDR3 protein: CSARLGTGNTEAFF